A single sample gave rise to the 14 T cell receptor beta chains below, sequenced in a study of shared clonotypes between healthy human individuals (dated by TCRdb to 2020 to 2021). Receptors were amplified or captured by the immunoSEQ multiplex PCR assay. Here the immuneACCESS table is served through TCRdb, limited to in-frame sequences with V and J called. Missing clones are a known gap in these copies; in checked studies unresolved V genes cover under half, and the rest lacks a known reason. The sample profile shows 2,500,000 or so clones; more than 80% of them were found once. Clones ranked in the top ten supply over 0.12% of the sample. The sequenced sample consisted of naive CD4+ T cells sorted from blood. The cell subset or site label of this sample denotes: CD45RA+ positively selected. These receptor sequences come from a young man in good health.

The CDR3 nucleotides read TGTGCCAGCAGCTTACGGAAACTCGGGACAGGGGACGAGCAGTACTTC. As protein: CASSLRKLGTGDEQYF. V gene TRBV13 combines with J gene TRBJ2-7; 10 bases are shared with TRBD1. Germline CDR1 and CDR2: PRHDT and FYEKMQ (reference sequence). V dropped 2 bases and J dropped 5; count of bases not matched to a gene: 9. The CDR3 is 16 residues long.

This clone was detected only a few times. This sample also contains other DNA sequences that code for the same CDR3. The chain links TRBV7-2 to TRBJ2-2; a weak D match, TRBD1 (6 bases). V lost 4 bases to trimming and J lost 5 bases, with 8 bases between them. The CDR3 is 13 amino acids. The germline CDR1 and CDR2 sequences are SGHTA and FQGNSA. The CDR3 DNA sequence: TGTGCCAGCAGCTCACAGGGAACCGGGGAGCTGTTTTTT. It encodes CASSSQGTGELFF.

The chain employs TRBV9 and TRBJ2-1; 12 nucleotides align to TRBD2. The CDR3 length is 16 residues. The V gene end was trimmed by 4 bases and the J gene end by 7 bases; junction bases not matched to a gene: 9. Germline CDR1 SGDLS, CDR2 YYNGEE. The DNA for the CDR3 is TGTGCCAGCAGCACAACTCCTAGCGGGAGGGCGAATGAGCAGTTCTTC. Translated: CASSTTPSGRANEQFF.

In its sample, this clone was seen once. The chain carries TRBV5-3 and TRBJ1-6; 7 positions agree with TRBD1. TRBV5-3 is recorded as an ORF, its role being uncertain. The CDR3 covers 14 residues. V lost 7 bases and J lost 6; bases outside the gene matches: 7. The CDR3 bases are TGTGCCAGACTCGGCCAGGGGGTTAATTCACCCCTCCACTTT. Protein sequence: CARLGQGVNSPLHF.

The chain carries TRBV7-2 and TRBJ1-6; TRBD1 is a possible D gene (5 bases). Trimming pared 1 base from V and 11 bases from J, leaving 15 bases between. This CDR3 has 15 amino acids. Germline V CDR1 and CDR2: SGHTA, FQGNSA. This chain's CDR3 is CASSLGGYPTAPLHF. In DNA, the CDR3 is TGTGCCAGCAGCTTAGGGGGGTACCCTACGGCACCCCTCCACTTT.

Concerning this clone itself: The sample contains more than one DNA sequence encoding this CDR3. The V gene is TRBV6-4, the J gene TRBJ2-3, with 10 bases identical to TRBD1. This CDR3 region has 13 residues. Germline CDR1 and CDR2: MRHNA and SNTAGT. Losses at the gene ends were 6 bases for V and 6 bases for J; bases not matched to a gene: 3. The CDR3 nucleotides are TGTGCCAGCAGCCGGGACAGGGGTGATACGCAGTATTTT. Its translation: CASSRDRGDTQYF.

The chain links TRBV28 to TRBJ1-5, with 7 bases identical to TRBD1. Germline assignment: CDR1 MDHEN and CDR2 SYDVKM. The CDR3 runs 16 residues. Losses at the gene ends were 4 bases for V and 4 bases for J; bases not matched to a gene: 10. Written as DNA, the CDR3 is TGTGCCAGCAGTTCCCCCGACAGGGTCGGTAATCAGCCCCAGCATTTT. It codes for CASSSPDRVGNQPQHF.

On this clone itself: The same CDR3 can be traced to other DNA sequences in this sample. V gene TRBV6-6 combines with J gene TRBJ2-2; D gene uncertain. Germline V gene data show CDR1 as MNHNY and CDR2 as SVGAGI (reference sequence). V was shortened by 2 bases and J by 4 bases, with 2 bases between the two germline ends. The CDR3 contains 12 residues. CDR3 coding DNA: TGTGCCAGCAGTTACAGCACCGGGGAGCTGTTTTTT. Its protein is CASSYSTGELFF.

Points on this clone: Other DNA sequences in the sample encode the same CDR3. This chain links TRBV7-9 with TRBJ2-7, with D uncertain. Germline CDR1 is SEHNR and CDR2 is FQNEAQ (reference sequence). V lost 2 bases to trimming and J lost 2 bases, with 7 bases between them. This CDR3 has 13 residues. In DNA form, the CDR3 reads TGTGCCAGCAGCTTAACCGGTACCTACGAGCAGTACTTC. It encodes CASSLTGTYEQYF.

This clone was observed a single time. The V and J genes are TRBV5-1 and TRBJ1-2; no definite D call. The CDR3 contains 14 residues. CDR1 is SGHRS, CDR2 YFSETQ, per germline. Deletions cut 0 bases from V and 0 bases from J, with 6 bases between. Here the CDR3 reads CASSLDVSNYGYTF. The CDR3 nucleotides are TGCGCCAGCAGCTTGGACGTTTCTAACTATGGCTACACCTTC. The full variable domain, with the rest looked up from reference TRBV5-1 and TRBJ1-2, is KAGVTQTPRYLIKTRGQQVTLSCSPISGHRSVSWYQQTPGQGLQFLFEYFSETQRNKGNFPGRFSGRQFSNSRSEMNVSTLELGDSALYLCASSLDVSNYGYTFGSGTRLTVV.

CDR3 sequence (DNA): TGTGCCAGCAGCCATCAAACGAGGGTAGGATCACCCCTCCACTTT. Translation: CASSHQTRVGSPLHF. V gene TRBV5-8 combines with J gene TRBJ1-6; no clear D. The CDR3 covers 15 residues. The V end was cut by 4 bases, the J end by 10 bases, with 18 bases between. Germline CDR1 is SGHTS and CDR2 is YDEGEE.

This chain joins TRBV28 and TRBJ2-7, with TRBD1 matching over 9 bases. J was trimmed by 5 bases and V by 5 bases; bases with no gene match: 13. The CDR3 loop spans 16 amino acids. In germline, CDR1 is MDHEN, CDR2 SYDVKM. Here the CDR3 reads CASSTPRQGGSDEQYF. The CDR3 coding sequence is TGTGCCAGCAGTACCCCCCGACAGGGGGGATCAGACGAGCAGTACTTC.

This sequence joins TRBV5-1 and TRBJ2-3; D is uncertain. This CDR3 is built from 15 residues. V lost 4 bases to trimming and J lost 0 bases, with 12 bases between them. Germline CDR1 is SGHRS and CDR2 is YFSETQ. The CDR3 spells CASSQQVSSTDTQYF. In DNA, the CDR3 is TGCGCCAGCAGCCAGCAGGTTTCTAGCACAGATACGCAGTATTTT. Using reference TRBV5-1 and TRBJ2-3 for the parts outside the CDR3, the full variable domain is KAGVTQTPRYLIKTRGQQVTLSCSPISGHRSVSWYQQTPGQGLQFLFEYFSETQRNKGNFPGRFSGRQFSNSRSEMNVSTLELGDSALYLCASSQQVSSTDTQYFGPGTRLTVL.

About this clone: This same CDR3 is encoded by further DNA sequences in the sample. This rearrangement joins TRBV7-2 to TRBJ2-5; D remains ambiguous. The CDR3 spans 13 residues. From germline, CDR1 is SGHTA and CDR2 FQGNSA. Deletions cut 5 bases from V and 4 bases from J, with 11 bases between. The CDR3 spells CASSLGRRETQYF. The CDR3 DNA sequence: TGTGCCAGCAGCCTCGGGCGGCGAGAGACCCAGTACTTC.